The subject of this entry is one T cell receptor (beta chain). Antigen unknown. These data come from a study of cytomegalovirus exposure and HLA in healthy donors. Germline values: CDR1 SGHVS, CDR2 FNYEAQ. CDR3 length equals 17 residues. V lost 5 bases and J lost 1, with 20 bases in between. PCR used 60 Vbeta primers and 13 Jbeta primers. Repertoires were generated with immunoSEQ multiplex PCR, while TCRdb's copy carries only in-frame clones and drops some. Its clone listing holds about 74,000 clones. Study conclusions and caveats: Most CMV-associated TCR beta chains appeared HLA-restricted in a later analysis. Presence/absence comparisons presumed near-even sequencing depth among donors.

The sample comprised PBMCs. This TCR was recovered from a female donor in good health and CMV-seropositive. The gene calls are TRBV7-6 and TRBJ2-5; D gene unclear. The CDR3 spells CASSRNGPGLGQETQYF. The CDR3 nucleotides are TGTGCCAGCAGCCGGAACGGTCCGGGTTTGGGCCAAGAGACCCAGTACTTC.